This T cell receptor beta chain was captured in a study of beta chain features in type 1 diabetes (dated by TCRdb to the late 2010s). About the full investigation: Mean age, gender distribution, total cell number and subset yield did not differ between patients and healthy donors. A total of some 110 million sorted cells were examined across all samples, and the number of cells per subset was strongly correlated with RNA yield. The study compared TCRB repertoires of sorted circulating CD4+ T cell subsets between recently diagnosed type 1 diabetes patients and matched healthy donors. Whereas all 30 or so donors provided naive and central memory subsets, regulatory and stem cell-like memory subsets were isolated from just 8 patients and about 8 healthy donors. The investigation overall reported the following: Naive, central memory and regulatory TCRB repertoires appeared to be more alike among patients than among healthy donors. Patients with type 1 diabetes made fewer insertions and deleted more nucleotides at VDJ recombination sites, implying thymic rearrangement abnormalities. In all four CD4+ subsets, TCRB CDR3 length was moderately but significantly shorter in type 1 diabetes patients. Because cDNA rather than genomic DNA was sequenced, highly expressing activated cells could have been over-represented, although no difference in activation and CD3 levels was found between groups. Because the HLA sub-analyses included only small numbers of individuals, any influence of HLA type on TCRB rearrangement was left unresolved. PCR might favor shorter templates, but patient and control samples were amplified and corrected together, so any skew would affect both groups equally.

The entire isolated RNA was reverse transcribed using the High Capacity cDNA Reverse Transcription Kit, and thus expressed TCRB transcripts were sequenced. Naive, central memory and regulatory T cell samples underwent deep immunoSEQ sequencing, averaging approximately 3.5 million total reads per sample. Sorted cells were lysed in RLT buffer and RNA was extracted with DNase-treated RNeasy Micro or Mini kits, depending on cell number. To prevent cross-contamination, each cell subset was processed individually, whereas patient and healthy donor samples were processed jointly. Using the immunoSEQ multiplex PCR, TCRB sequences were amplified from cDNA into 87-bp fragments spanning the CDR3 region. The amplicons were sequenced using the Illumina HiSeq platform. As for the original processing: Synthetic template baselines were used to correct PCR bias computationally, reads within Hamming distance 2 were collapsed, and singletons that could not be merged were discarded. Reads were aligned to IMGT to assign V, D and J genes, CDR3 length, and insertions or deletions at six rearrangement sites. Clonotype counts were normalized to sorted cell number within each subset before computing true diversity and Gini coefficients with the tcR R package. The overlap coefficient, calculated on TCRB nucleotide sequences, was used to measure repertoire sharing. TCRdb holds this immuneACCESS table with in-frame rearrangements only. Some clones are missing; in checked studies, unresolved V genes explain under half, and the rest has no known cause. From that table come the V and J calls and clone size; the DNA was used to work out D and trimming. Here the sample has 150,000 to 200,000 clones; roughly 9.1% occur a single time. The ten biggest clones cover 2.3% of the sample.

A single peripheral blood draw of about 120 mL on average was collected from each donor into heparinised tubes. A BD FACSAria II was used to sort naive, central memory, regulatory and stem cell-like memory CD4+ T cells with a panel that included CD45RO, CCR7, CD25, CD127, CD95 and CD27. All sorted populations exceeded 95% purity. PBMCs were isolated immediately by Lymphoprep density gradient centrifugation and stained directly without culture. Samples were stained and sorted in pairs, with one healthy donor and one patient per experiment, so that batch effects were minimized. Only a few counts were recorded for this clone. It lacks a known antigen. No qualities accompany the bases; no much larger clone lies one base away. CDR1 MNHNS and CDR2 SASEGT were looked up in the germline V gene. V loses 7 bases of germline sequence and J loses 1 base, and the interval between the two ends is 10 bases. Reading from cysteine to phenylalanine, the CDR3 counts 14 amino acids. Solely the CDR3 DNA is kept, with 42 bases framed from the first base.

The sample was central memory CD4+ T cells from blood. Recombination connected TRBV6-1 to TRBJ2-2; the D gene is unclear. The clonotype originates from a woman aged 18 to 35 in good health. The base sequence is TGTGCCAGCATGAGCACAGTGAACACCGGGGAGCTGTTTTTT. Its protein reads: CASMSTVNTGELFF.